Detailed here is one T cell receptor (beta chain). Antigen unknown. MiXCR was run by TCRdb on the reads, yielding one entry per CDR3 protein. The sample has about 920,000 distinct CDR3 sequences, around 30% seen once; the top ten hold around 15%. The data derive from a study of T cell repertoires in cytomegalovirus infection. Study-wide background: Well-studied HLA-B-restricted epitopes and recently identified HLA-C-restricted epitopes of CMV were both used in the study. Broader study findings: The study found HLA-C-restricted CMV-specific TCR beta clonotypes dominating the ex vivo response. Summed public TCR beta family frequency identified CMV carriers bearing the relevant HLA.

Germline V gene data show CDR1 as SEHNR and CDR2 as FQNEAQ (reference sequence). Deletions cut 5 bases from V and 10 bases from J, with 17 bases between. This CDR3 has 13 residues. This TCR came from a human donor in good health (CMV status not recorded). Some clones in this sample may be carry-over from other donors' samples. The chain couples TRBV7-9 to TRBJ1-1, with D unresolved. Sequenced here: cultured CD8+ T cells from PBMCs, sampled from culture after CMV antigen stimulation. The CDR3 nucleotides read TGTGCCAGCAGCCCCCCGGCCGCGGGTCGAGCTTTCTTT. Translating it yields CASSPPAAGRAFF.